This entry lists 9 T cell receptor beta chains sequenced from one sample in a study of long-term antiretroviral therapy in people with HIV. Sequencing relied on immunoSEQ assay v3.0, run at survey level. Using immunoSEQ multiplex PCR, the repertoire was profiled, and TCRdb retains in-frame clones only, with some absent. This sample yields about 24,000 clones, of which about 80% are seen a single time; roughly 5% belongs to the top ten. The specimen comprised unsorted PBMCs, sampled 0.7 years before starting antiretroviral therapy. All receptors come from a man under 40 with HIV.

V usage is TRBV28 and J usage is TRBJ1-5, with 8 bases matching TRBD1. Trimming took 5 bases from V and 0 from J; bases not matched to a gene: 6. The CDR3 length is 16 residues. Germline V gene data show CDR1 as MDHEN and CDR2 as SYDVKM. The CDR3 sequence: CASSPPGQGSNQPQHF. The CDR3, as DNA: TGTGCCAGCAGTCCCCCAGGACAGGGTAGCAATCAGCCCCAGCATTTT.

The V and J genes are TRBV18 and TRBJ1-1; D is possibly TRBD1 (5 bases). Germline V gene sequence: CDR1 KGHSH, CDR2 LQKENI. This CDR3 has 14 amino acids. Trimming took off 2 bases at V and 5 bases at J, with 12 bases between the two ends. CDR3 bases: TGTGCCAGCTCACCATATCAGGGAGAGACTGAAGCTTTCTTT. This translates into CASSPYQGETEAFF.

The V call is TRBV25-1, the J call TRBJ1-4, with TRBD1 matching 9 bases. There are 14 residues in the CDR3. Trimming at V came to 3 bases and at J to 10 bases, leaving 6 bases not matched to a gene. Germline V gives CDR1 MGHDK, CDR2 SYGVNS. CDR3 amino acids: CASSDSGDRAKLFF. CDR3 nucleotide sequence: TGTGCCAGCAGTGATTCCGGGGACAGGGCAAAACTGTTTTTT.

The rearrangement links TRBV7-2 to TRBJ2-2, with 8 bases lining up with TRBD1. V lost 5 bases, J lost 8 bases, and 7 bases stayed unmatched. In germline, CDR1 is SGHTA, CDR2 FQGNSA. This CDR3 has 14 amino acids. CDR3 loop: CASSPGQGPGELFF. For the CDR3, the DNA is TGTGCCAGCAGCCCCGGACAGGGTCCAGGGGAGCTGTTTTTT.

The rearrangement links TRBV5-4 to TRBJ2-1; possibly TRBD1 or TRBD2 for D (6 bases each). There are 14 residues in the CDR3. Trimming removed 2 bases from V and 7 bases from J, with 13 bases in between. In germline, CDR1 is SGHNT, CDR2 YYREEE (reference sequence). The CDR3 DNA reads TGTGCCAGCAGCTTAGGAGGGGGATGGAATGAGCAGTTCTTC. Residues: CASSLGGGWNEQFF.

The chain recombines TRBV7-8 with TRBJ2-1; no definite D call. The CDR3 length is 13 residues. V was trimmed by 2 bases and J by 8 bases, leaving 10 bases between them. Germline-derived CDR1 and CDR2 are SGHVS and FQNEAQ. CDR3 sequence: CASSLWGIDEQFF. In DNA, the CDR3 is TGTGCCAGCAGCTTATGGGGTATCGATGAGCAGTTCTTC.

This clone was recorded a few times. The genes are TRBV19 and TRBJ1-5, with a weak D call TRBD1 (6 bases). Deletions cut 3 bases from V and 6 bases from J, with 15 bases between. This CDR3 has 15 amino acids. Germline CDR1 LNHDA, CDR2 SQIVND (reference sequence). The chain's CDR3 is CASSITGRGPQPQHF. Written as DNA, the CDR3 is TGTGCCAGTAGTATCACAGGGAGAGGCCCTCAGCCCCAGCATTTT.

V is TRBV5-1 and J is TRBJ2-5; TRBD2 matches 9 bases. The J segment lost 4 bases and the V segment lost 0 bases, leaving 4 bases of the junction unmatched. The CDR3 runs 15 residues. Germline CDR1 and CDR2: SGHRS and YFSETQ. The CDR3 is CASSLGGRAGETQYF. Written as DNA, the CDR3 is TGCGCCAGCAGCTTGGGCGGGAGGGCCGGAGAGACCCAGTACTTC.

CDR3 protein: CASSRPGNEQFF. The DNA for the CDR3 is TGTGCCAGCAGCCGTCCGGGCAATGAGCAGTTCTTC. The genes are TRBV7-2 and TRBJ2-1; D call uncertain. CDR3 length: 12 residues. The ends were cut back, 5 bases at V and 6 bases at J, with 8 bases in the middle. The germline V gene has CDR1 SGHTA and CDR2 FQGNSA. Full variable domain (rest looked up from reference TRBV7-2 and TRBJ2-1): GAGVSQSPSNKVTEKGKDVELRCDPISGHTALYWYRQSLGQGLEFLIYFQGNSAPDKSGLPSDRFSAERTGGSVSTLTIQRTQQEDSAVYLCASSRPGNEQFFGPGTRLTVL.